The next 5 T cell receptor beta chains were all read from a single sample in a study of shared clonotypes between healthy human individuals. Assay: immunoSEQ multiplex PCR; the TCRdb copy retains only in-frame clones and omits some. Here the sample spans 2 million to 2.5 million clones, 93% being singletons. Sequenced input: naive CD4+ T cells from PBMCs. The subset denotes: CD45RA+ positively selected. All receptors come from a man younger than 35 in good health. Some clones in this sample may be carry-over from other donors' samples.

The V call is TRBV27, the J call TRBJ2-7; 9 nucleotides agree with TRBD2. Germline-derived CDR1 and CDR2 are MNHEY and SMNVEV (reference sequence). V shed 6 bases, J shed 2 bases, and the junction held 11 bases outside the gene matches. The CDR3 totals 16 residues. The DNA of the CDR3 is TGTGCCAGCAGCTTTGGGTGGGCTAGCGGGACCTACGAGCAGTACTTC. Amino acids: CASSFGWASGTYEQYF.

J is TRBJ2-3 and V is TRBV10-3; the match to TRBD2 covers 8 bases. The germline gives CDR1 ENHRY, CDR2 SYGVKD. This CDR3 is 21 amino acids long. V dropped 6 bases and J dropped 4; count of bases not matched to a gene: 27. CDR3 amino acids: CAIRGTKVPAGDRGQADTQYF. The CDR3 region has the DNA TGTGCCATCAGAGGGACTAAGGTGCCAGCGGGAGATCGAGGGCAGGCAGATACGCAGTATTTT.

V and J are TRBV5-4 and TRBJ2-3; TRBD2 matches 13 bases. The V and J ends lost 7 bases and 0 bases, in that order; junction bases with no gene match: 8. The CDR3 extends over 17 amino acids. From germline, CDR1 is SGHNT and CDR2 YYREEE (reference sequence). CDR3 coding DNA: TGTGCCAGCCACCCCGGGACTAGCGGGATTAGCACAGATACGCAGTATTTT. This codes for CASHPGTSGISTDTQYF.

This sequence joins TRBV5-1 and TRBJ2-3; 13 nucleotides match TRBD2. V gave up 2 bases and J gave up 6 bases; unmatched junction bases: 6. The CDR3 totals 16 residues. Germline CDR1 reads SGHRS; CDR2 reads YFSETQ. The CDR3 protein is CASSLGLAGELDTQYF. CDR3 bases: TGCGCCAGCAGCTTAGGACTAGCGGGAGAGCTCGATACGCAGTATTTT.

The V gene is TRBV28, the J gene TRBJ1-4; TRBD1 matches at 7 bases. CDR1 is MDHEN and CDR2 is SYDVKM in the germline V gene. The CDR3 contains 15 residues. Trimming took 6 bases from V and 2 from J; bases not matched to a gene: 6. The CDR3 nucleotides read TGTGCCAGCAGCCAGGACAGGAGGACTAATGAAAAACTGTTTTTT. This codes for CASSQDRRTNEKLFF. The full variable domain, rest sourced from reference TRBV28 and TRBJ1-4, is DVKVTQSSRYLVKRTGEKVFLECVQDMDHENMFWYRQDPGLGLRLIYFSYDVKMKEKGDIPEGYSVSREKKERFSLILESASTNQTSMYLCASSQDRRTNEKLFFGSGTQLSVL.